The T cell receptor beta chain under discussion was sequenced for a study of T cell responses to AZD1222 COVID-19 vaccine. On the study more broadly: Both about-4-week and about-12-week second-dose recipients were combined.

Only in-frame clones appear in the TCRdb table, and some are missing; sequencing was by immunoSEQ multiplex PCR. The data contain tens of thousands of clones, 70% to 90% of them singletons. The germline V gene has CDR1 SGHRS and CDR2 YFSETQ. The junction had 9 bases not matched to a gene; V was cut back by 4 bases and J by 5 bases. This CDR3 has 15 amino acids. This sequence was found in an adult in good health. The V and J genes are TRBV5-1 and TRBJ1-1, with 9 bases aligning to TRBD1. The starting material was peripheral blood, obtained on day 0 of AZD1222 vaccination. This CDR3 reads CASSPLQGANTEAFF. CDR3 coding DNA: TGCGCCAGCAGCCCCTTACAGGGGGCGAATACTGAAGCTTTCTTT.